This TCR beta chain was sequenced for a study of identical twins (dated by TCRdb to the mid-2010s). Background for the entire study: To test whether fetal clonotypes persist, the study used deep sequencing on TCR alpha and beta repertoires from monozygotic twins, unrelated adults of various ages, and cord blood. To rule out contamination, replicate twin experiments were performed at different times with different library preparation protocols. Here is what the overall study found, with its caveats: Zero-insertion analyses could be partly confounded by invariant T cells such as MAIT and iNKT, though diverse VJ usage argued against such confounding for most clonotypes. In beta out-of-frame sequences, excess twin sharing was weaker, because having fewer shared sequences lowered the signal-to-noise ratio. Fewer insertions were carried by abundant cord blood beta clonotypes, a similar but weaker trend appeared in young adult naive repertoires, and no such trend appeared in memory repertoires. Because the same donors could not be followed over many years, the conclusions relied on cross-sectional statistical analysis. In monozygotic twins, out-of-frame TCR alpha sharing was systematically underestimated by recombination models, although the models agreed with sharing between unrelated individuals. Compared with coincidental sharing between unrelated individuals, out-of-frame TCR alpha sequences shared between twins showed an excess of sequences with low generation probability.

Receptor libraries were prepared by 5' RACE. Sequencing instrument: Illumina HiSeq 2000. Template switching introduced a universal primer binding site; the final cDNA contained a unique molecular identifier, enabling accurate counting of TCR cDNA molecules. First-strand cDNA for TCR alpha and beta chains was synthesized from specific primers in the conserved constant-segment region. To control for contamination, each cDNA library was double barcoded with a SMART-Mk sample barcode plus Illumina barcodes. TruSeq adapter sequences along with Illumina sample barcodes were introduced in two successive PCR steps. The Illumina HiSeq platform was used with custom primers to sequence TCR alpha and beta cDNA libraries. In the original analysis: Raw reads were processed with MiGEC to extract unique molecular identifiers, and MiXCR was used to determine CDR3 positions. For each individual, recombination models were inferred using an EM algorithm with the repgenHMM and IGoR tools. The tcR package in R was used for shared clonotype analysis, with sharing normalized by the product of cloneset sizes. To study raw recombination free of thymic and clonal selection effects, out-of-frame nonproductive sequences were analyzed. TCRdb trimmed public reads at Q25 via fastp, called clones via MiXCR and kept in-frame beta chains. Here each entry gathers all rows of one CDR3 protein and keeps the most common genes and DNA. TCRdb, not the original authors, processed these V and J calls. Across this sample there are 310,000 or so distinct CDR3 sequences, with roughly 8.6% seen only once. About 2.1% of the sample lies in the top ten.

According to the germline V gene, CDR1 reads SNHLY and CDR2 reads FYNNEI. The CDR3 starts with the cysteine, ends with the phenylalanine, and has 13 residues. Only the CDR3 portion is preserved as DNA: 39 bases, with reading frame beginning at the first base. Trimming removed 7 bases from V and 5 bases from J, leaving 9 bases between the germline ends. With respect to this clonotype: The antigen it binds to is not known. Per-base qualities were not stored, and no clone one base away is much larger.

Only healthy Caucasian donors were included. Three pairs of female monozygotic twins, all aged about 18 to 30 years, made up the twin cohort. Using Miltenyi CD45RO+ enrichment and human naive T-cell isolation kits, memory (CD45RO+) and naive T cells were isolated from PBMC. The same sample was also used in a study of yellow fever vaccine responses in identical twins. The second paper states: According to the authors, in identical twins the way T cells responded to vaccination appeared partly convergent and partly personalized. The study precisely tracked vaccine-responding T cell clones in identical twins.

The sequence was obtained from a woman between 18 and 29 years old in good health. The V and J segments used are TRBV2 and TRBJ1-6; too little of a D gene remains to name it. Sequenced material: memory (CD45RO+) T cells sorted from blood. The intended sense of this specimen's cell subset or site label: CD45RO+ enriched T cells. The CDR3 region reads CASKDRNNSPLHF. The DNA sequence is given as TGTGCCAGCAAAGACCGCAATAATTCACCCCTCCACTTT.